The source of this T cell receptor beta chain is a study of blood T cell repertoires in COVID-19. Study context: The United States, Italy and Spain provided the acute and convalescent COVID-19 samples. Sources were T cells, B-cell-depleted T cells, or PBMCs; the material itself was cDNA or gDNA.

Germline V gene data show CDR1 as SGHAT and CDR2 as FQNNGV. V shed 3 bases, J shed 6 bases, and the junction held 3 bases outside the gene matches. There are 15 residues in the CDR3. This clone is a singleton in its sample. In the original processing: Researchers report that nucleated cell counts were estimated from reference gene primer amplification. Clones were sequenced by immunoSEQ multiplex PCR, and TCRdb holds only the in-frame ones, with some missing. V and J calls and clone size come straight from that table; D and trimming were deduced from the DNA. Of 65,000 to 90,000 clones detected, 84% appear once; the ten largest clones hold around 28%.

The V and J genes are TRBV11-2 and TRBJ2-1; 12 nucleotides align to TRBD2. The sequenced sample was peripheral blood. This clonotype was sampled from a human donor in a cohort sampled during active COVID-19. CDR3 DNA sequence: TGTGCCAGCAGCTTCACTAGCGGGGGGACCAATGAGCAGTTCTTC. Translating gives CASSFTSGGTNEQFF.